This TCR beta chain is from a study of OX40 agonist ivuxolimab in advanced cancers. About the research overall: Every patient in dose escalation had hepatocellular carcinoma, melanoma, renal cell or head and neck cancer. With a range of roughly 20 to 79, age averaged approximately 64 years, and 75% to 90% were male. Study-level points and caveats: Near-lowest levels of clonal expansion characterized partial responders at 0.1-3.0 mg/kg. Averaged across samples, CD8+ T cells carried more expanded clones than CD4+ did.

The CDR3 sequence is 15 residues long. V shed 0 bases and J shed 4 bases, with 13 bases lying between them. Germline V lookup: CDR1 SGHDT, CDR2 YYEEEE. Profiled with immunoSEQ multiplex PCR; TCRdb holds only in-frame clones, not every one. The table includes about 78,000 clones, about four fifths detected once. In the case of this clone: No antigen is known for it.

The receptor comes from an adult with an advanced solid tumor such as melanoma, head and neck, liver or kidney cancer. J is TRBJ1-2 and V is TRBV5-6, with D unresolved. This specimen consisted of CD4+ or CD8+ T cells sorted from blood, obtained in a trial of the OX40 agonist ivuxolimab. CDR3 protein: CASSLGGSGSYGYTF. The CDR3 DNA reads TGTGCCAGCAGCTTGGGGGGATCCGGGTCCTATGGCTACACCTTC.